This is a list of T cell receptor beta chains from one sample in a study of cytomegalovirus exposure and HLA in healthy donors. The repertoire was sequenced with immunoSEQ multiplex PCR; TCRdb's copy has only in-frame clones and lacks some. The sample records roughly 130,000 clones, nearly 90% being singletons. Sequenced sample: PBMCs. The receptors here all came from a man aged 25-40 years in good health and CMV-seronegative. Both conserved end residues are part of each CDR3. The D gene is left open where the match is weak. Some rows mark clone size as missing; the rest say once, few, many or name a class of expanded clone.

TRBV7-9,TRBJ2-3,15,-,-,CASSQGMQGTDTQYF,TGTGCCAGCAGCCAGGGGATGCAGGGCACAGATACGCAGTATTTT
TRBV19,TRBJ2-2,14,many,TRBD1,CASIGTGLTGELFF,TGTGCCAGTATTGGGACAGGGCTAACCGGGGAGCTGTTTTTT
TRBV4-2,TRBJ1-3,17,-,-,CASSAQGMLDSGNTIYF,TGTGCCAGCAGCGCCCAGGGGATGCTCGACTCTGGAAACACCATATATTTT
TRBV7-6,TRBJ2-7,13,-,-,CASSLNPIYEQYF,TGTGCCAGCAGCTTAAATCCTATTTACGAGCAGTACTTC
TRBV19,TRBJ2-1,15,-,TRBD1,CASRVGTGGYNEQFF,TGTGCCAGTAGAGTCGGGACAGGGGGCTACAATGAGCAGTTCTTC
TRBV5-1,TRBJ2-5,15,once,-,CASSPSGRGGETQYF,TGCGCCAGCAGCCCCTCAGGCAGGGGAGGGGAGACCCAGTACTTC
TRBV28,TRBJ1-2,14,-,TRBD1,CASSLGTGDYGYTF,TGTGCCAGCAGTTTAGGTACAGGGGACTATGGCTACACCTTC
TRBV4-1,TRBJ1-5,15,-,-,CASSQQGYSNQPQHF,TGCGCCAGCAGTCAACAGGGATATAGCAATCAGCCCCAGCATTTT
TRBV19,TRBJ1-5,15,-,-,CASTDGGSSNQPQHF,TGTGCCAGTACGGATGGCGGTAGCAGCAATCAGCCCCAGCATTTT
TRBV7-9,TRBJ2-7,14,-,-,CASSPKTGIYEQYF,TGTGCCAGCAGCCCTAAGACAGGAATCTACGAGCAGTACTTC
TRBV29-1,TRBJ1-3,15,-,-,CSVESDLSSGNTIYF,TGCAGCGTTGAGTCGGACTTAAGCTCTGGAAACACCATATATTTT
TRBV27,TRBJ2-3,14,-,-,CASSPSGSTDTQYF,TGTGCCAGCAGTCCGAGCGGGAGCACAGATACGCAGTATTTT
TRBV5-6,TRBJ2-2,16,-,-,CASSEGVEVGTGELFF,TGTGCCAGCAGCGAGGGGGTGGAAGTCGGGACCGGGGAGCTGTTTTTT
TRBV18,TRBJ1-1,15,once,-,CASSPPNGLNTEAFF,TGTGCCAGCTCACCACCGAATGGCTTGAACACTGAAGCTTTCTTT
TRBV28,TRBJ2-3,13,-,TRBD1,CASSTDRVDTQYF,TGTGCCAGCAGTACGGACAGGGTGGATACGCAGTATTTT
TRBV20-1,TRBJ1-6,11,few,-,CSARGDKPLHF,TGCAGTGCTAGAGGAGACAAACCCCTCCACTTT
TRBV5-4,TRBJ2-1,16,once,TRBD1,CASFTGVTDVYDEQFF,TGTGCCAGTTTCACAGGGGTAACTGATGTTTACGATGAGCAGTTCTTC
TRBV4-3,TRBJ1-2,15,-,TRBD1,CASSHGYPQGVGYTF,TGCGCCAGCAGCCACGGTTACCCACAGGGGGTGGGCTACACCTTC
TRBV27,TRBJ1-3,15,-,TRBD1,CASSRTGSSGNTIYF,TGTGCCAGCAGTAGGACAGGCTCCTCTGGAAACACCATATATTTT
TRBV2,TRBJ1-4,14,once,TRBD1,CASRRDSENEKLFF,TGTGCCAGCAGGCGGGACAGCGAAAATGAAAAACTGTTTTTT
TRBV18,TRBJ2-7,14,once,-,CASSPEAGPSEQYF,TGTGCCAGCTCACCTGAGGCTGGCCCCAGCGAGCAGTACTTC
TRBV6-1,TRBJ2-7,15,-,TRBD1,CASSEPQGVPYEQYF,TGTGCCAGCAGTGAACCGCAGGGGGTGCCCTACGAGCAGTACTTC
TRBV7-6,TRBJ2-3,16,-,TRBD2,CAGSPGGVLGTDTQYF,TGTGCCGGAAGCCCTGGGGGGGTTTTGGGCACAGATACGCAGTATTTT
TRBV4-1,TRBJ2-1,15,-,-,CASSHPRGTYNEQFF,TGCGCCAGCAGCCACCCCAGGGGCACCTACAATGAGCAGTTCTTC
TRBV6-6,TRBJ1-6,15,-,-,CASSQMTVLNSPLHF,TGTGCCAGCAGCCAAATGACAGTCCTTAATTCACCCCTCCACTTT
TRBV6-5,TRBJ1-2,13,-,TRBD1,CASSSYRGQGYTF,TGTGCCAGCAGCTCGTACAGGGGGCAGGGCTACACCTTC
TRBV6-5,TRBJ1-6,15,-,-,CASSPRWRDNSPLHF,TGTGCCAGCAGTCCAAGGTGGAGGGATAATTCACCCCTCCACTTT
TRBV5-6,TRBJ1-5,12,once,-,CASSFRAQPQHF,TGTGCCAGCAGCTTCAGGGCTCAGCCCCAGCATTTT
TRBV2,TRBJ1-1,13,-,-,CASSEQGNTEAFF,TGTGCCAGCAGCGAACAGGGGAACACTGAAGCTTTCTTT
TRBV11-2,TRBJ1-5,13,-,-,CASSLRPNQPQHF,TGTGCCAGCAGCTTGCGGCCGAATCAGCCCCAGCATTTT
TRBV9,TRBJ2-1,13,-,TRBD2,CASSSRGGPEQFF,TGTGCCAGCAGCTCGCGGGGGGGCCCTGAGCAGTTCTTC
TRBV18,TRBJ2-6,19,-,TRBD1,CASSPTGQGEYSGANVLTF,TGTGCCAGCTCACCAACCGGACAGGGGGAATACTCTGGGGCCAACGTCCTGACTTTC
TRBV10-3,TRBJ2-7,16,-,TRBD2,CAISPARAGGLYEQYF,TGTGCCATCAGCCCGGCTAGGGCGGGGGGGCTCTACGAGCAGTACTTC
TRBV11-2,TRBJ1-3,17,-,-,CASSKGAVPGSGNTIYF,TGTGCCAGCAGCAAAGGGGCAGTCCCTGGATCCGGAAACACCATATATTTT
TRBV6-6,TRBJ2-7,15,-,TRBD1,CASTGVGQGGYEQYF,TGTGCCAGCACCGGAGTGGGACAGGGGGGCTACGAGCAGTACTTC
TRBV6-5,TRBJ2-7,15,-,TRBD2,CASSYLAGEYYEQYF,TGTGCCAGCAGTTACCTAGCGGGGGAATACTACGAGCAGTACTTC
TRBV5-6,TRBJ1-5,15,once,-,CASSFHRSSNQPQHF,TGTGCCAGCAGCTTCCACAGGAGTAGCAATCAGCCCCAGCATTTT
TRBV7-2,TRBJ2-2,15,-,TRBD1,CASSLRGGGTGELFF,TGTGCCAGCAGCTTAAGAGGGGGCGGGACCGGGGAGCTGTTTTTT
TRBV19,TRBJ1-5,14,-,TRBD1,CASSGTGGNQPQHF,TGTGCCAGTAGTGGGACAGGGGGCAATCAGCCCCAGCATTTT
TRBV6-5,TRBJ1-2,13,-,TRBD1,CASTPTGQNGYTF,TGTGCCAGCACCCCGACAGGGCAGAATGGCTACACCTTC
TRBV18,TRBJ2-7,14,-,-,CASSPQTGFSEQYF,TGTGCCAGCTCACCTCAAACAGGGTTCAGCGAGCAGTACTTC
TRBV19,TRBJ2-1,15,-,TRBD1,CASSPSPGGYGEQFF,TGTGCCAGTAGCCCGTCGCCAGGGGGTTATGGTGAGCAGTTCTTC
TRBV27,TRBJ2-1,14,-,TRBD2,CASSLLRGYNEQFF,TGTGCCAGCAGTTTATTGCGGGGGTACAATGAGCAGTTCTTC
TRBV5-1,TRBJ2-3,16,-,-,CASSLRQVTSTDTQYF,TGCGCCAGCAGCTTGAGACAGGTGACTAGCACAGATACGCAGTATTTT
TRBV5-4,TRBJ1-2,15,-,TRBD1,CASSLRDRPNYGYTF,TGTGCCAGCAGCCTACGGGACAGGCCTAACTATGGCTACACCTTC
TRBV7-9,TRBJ1-2,14,once,-,CASSLIPTNYGYTF,TGTGCCAGCAGCTTAATCCCTACTAACTATGGCTACACCTTC
TRBV29-1,TRBJ2-7,12,-,-,CSVVVEAYEQYF,TGCAGCGTTGTGGTAGAGGCCTACGAGCAGTACTTC
TRBV7-2,TRBJ2-5,14,-,-,CASSAQGGQETQYF,TGTGCCAGCAGCGCCCAGGGTGGCCAAGAGACCCAGTACTTC
TRBV5-6,TRBJ1-3,16,-,-,CASSLDLVGVGNTIYF,TGTGCCAGCAGCTTGGACCTCGTAGGGGTTGGAAACACCATATATTTT
TRBV18,TRBJ1-6,14,few,-,CASSREGFNSPLHF,TGTGCCAGCTCACGAGAGGGATTTAATTCACCCCTCCACTTT
TRBV19,TRBJ1-6,13,-,-,CASRGQLNSPLHF,TGTGCCAGTAGAGGACAGCTTAATTCACCCCTCCACTTT
TRBV2,TRBJ2-1,15,-,-,CASPSGGAPHNEQFF,TGTGCCAGCCCAAGTGGGGGGGCCCCACACAATGAGCAGTTCTTC
TRBV28,TRBJ2-6,17,-,-,CASSFTGLMGGANVLTF,TGTGCCAGCAGTTTCACAGGATTGATGGGTGGGGCCAACGTCCTGACTTTC